A single sample gave rise to the 10 T cell receptor beta chains below, sequenced in a study of regulatory T cells in long-lasting Graves disease. According to the study, TCR beta libraries were built with iRepertoire HTBI primers and CDR3-region Arm-PCR. TCRdb called the multiplex PCR reads again in MiXCR, with one record for every CDR3 protein. This table holds about 520,000 distinct CDR3 sequences, 9.5% to 15% found once. Time point here: newly diagnosed GD, antithyroid drugs for less than 3 months. Preparation of the TCR library used RNA extracted from PBMCs. These data are also associated with another study on T cells in Graves' hyperthyroidism and ophthalmopathy.

The sequencing used peripheral blood mononuclear cells (PBMCs), collected at new diagnosis, from a patient treated with antithyroid drugs. The receptors shown here come from a woman aged 25 to 45 with Graves disease.

This clonotype was seen ten or more times. This chain links TRBV7-2 with TRBJ1-1; D remains ambiguous. This CDR3 has 13 residues. The V gene lost 2 bases and the J gene lost 6 bases, with 10 bases spanning the gap. Germline CDR1 reads SGHTA; CDR2 reads FQGNSA. Written as DNA, the CDR3 is TGTGCCAGCAGCTTACGAAGGCGCCCTGAAGCTTTCTTT. Translating gives CASSLRRRPEAFF.

This clonotype was found many times. The chain joins TRBV7-9 to TRBJ2-2; 9 bases are shared with TRBD2. The V segment lost 1 base and the J segment 5 bases; nucleotides outside the gene matches: 2. Germline V gene sequence: CDR1 SEHNR, CDR2 FQNEAQ (reference sequence). This CDR3 has 15 residues. The CDR3: CASSLVSGRTGELFF. The CDR3 DNA reads as TGTGCCAGCAGCTTAGTCAGCGGGAGGACCGGGGAGCTGTTTTTT.

This clonotype was found many times. The chain couples TRBV28 to TRBJ2-7, with D possibly being TRBD2 (5 bases). The CDR3 extends over 13 amino acids. V shed 4 bases and J shed 3 bases, with 10 bases lying between them. The V gene's germline CDR1 is MDHEN and CDR2 SYDVKM. Here the CDR3 DNA reads TGTGCCAGCAGTTACACGGGAATCTACGAGCAGTACTTC. This sequence encodes CASSYTGIYEQYF.

This clonotype was picked up a small number of times. The rearrangement links TRBV27 to TRBJ2-7, with 8 bases fitting TRBD1. The V gene end was trimmed by 6 bases and the J gene end by 2 bases; junction bases not matched to a gene: 6. This CDR3 contains 14 residues. CDR1 MNHEY and CDR2 SMNVEV come from the germline V gene (reference sequence). The CDR3 DNA follows: TGTGCCAGCAGGCCGACAGGGGACGCCTACGAGCAGTACTTC. Protein sequence: CASRPTGDAYEQYF.

The chain is built from TRBV30 and TRBJ2-7, with 10 bases identical to TRBD1. Germline V gene data show CDR1 as GTSNPN and CDR2 as SVGIG (reference sequence). Trimming took 2 bases from V and 7 from J; bases not matched to a gene: 8. This CDR3 region has 14 residues. The CDR3 here is CAWSPGTGDREQYF. CDR3 nucleotide sequence: TGTGCCTGGAGTCCTGGGACAGGGGACAGGGAGCAGTACTTC.

This clonotype has a count of ten or more. The V call is TRBV9, the J call TRBJ2-5, with D possibly being TRBD1 or TRBD2 (5 bases each). The CDR3 extends over 14 amino acids. The germline gives CDR1 SGDLS, CDR2 YYNGEE. V was trimmed by 0 bases and J by 0 bases, leaving 6 bases between them. The CDR3 reads CASSVGGYQETQYF. CDR3 in DNA: TGTGCCAGCAGCGTAGGGGGGTACCAAGAGACCCAGTACTTC.

For this clonotype: This may come from a read error, since a much larger clone is one base off. The J gene is TRBJ2-7, the V gene TRBV20-1; D gene uncertain. CDR3 length equals 15 residues. Trimming pared 1 base from V and 7 bases from J, leaving 20 bases between. The germline V gene has CDR1 DFQATT and CDR2 SNEGSKA (reference sequence). The CDR3: CSARVTDHILREQYF. As DNA, the CDR3 is TGCAGTGCTAGAGTGACCGATCATATACTAAGGGAGCAGTACTTC.

The V call is TRBV15, the J call TRBJ1-4; TRBD1 matches at 10 bases. V dropped 3 bases and J dropped 5; count of bases not matched to a gene: 9. The germline gives CDR1 LNHNV, CDR2 YYDKDF (reference sequence). This CDR3 spans 17 amino acids. The CDR3 sequence: CATSRMETGGENEKLFF. CDR3 in DNA: TGTGCCACCAGCAGGATGGAGACAGGGGGCGAAAATGAAAAACTGTTTTTT.

This clonotype has at least ten counts. This chain joins TRBV6-1 and TRBJ2-2; D call uncertain. Trimming took 10 bases from V and 6 from J, leaving 12 bases between them. The CDR3 is made up of 12 amino acids. Per the germline V gene, CDR1 is MNHNS and CDR2 is SASEGT. The CDR3 protein is CATSTRAGELFF. In DNA form, the CDR3 reads TGTGCCACCTCGACACGCGCCGGGGAGCTGTTTTTT.

There are a few counts of this clonotype. The chain employs TRBV20-1 and TRBJ1-1; weak D call: TRBD1 (5 bases). CDR3 length equals 12 residues. Trimming took off 3 bases at V and 12 bases at J, with 17 bases between the two ends. The germline V gene encodes CDR1 DFQATT and CDR2 SNEGSKA (reference sequence). This CDR3 is CSARDHKGLTFF. CDR3 in DNA: TGCAGTGCTAGGGACCACAAGGGGTTAACTTTCTTT.